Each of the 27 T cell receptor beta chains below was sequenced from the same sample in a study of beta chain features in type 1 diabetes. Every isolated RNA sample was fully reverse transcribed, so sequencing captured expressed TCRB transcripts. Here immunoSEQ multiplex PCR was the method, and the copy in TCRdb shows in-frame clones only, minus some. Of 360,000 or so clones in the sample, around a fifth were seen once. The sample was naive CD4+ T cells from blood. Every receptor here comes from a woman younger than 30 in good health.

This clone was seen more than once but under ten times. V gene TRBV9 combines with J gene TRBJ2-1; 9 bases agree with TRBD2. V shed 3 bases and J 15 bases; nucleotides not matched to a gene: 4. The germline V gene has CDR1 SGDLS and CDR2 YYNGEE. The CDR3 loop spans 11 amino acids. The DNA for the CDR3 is TGTGCCAGCAGCGGCGGGGGGGGAGTGTTCTTC. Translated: CASSGGGGVFF. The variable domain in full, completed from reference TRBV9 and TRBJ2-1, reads DSGVTQTPKHLITATGQRVTLRCSPRSGDLSVYWYQQSLDQGLQFLIQYYNGEERAKGNILERFSAQQFPDLHSELNLSSLELGDSALYFCASSGGGGVFFGPGTRLTVL.

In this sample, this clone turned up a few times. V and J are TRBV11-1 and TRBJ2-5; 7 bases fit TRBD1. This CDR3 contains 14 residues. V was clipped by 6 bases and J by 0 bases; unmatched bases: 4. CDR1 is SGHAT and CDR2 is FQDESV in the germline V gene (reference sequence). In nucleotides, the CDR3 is TGTGCCAGCAGTCTACAGGGGTACCAAGAGACCCAGTACTTC. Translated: CASSLQGYQETQYF.

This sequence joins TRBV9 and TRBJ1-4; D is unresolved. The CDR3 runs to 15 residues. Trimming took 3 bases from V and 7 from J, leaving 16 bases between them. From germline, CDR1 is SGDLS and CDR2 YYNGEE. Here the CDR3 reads CASSGGSSLVEKLFF. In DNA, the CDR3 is TGTGCCAGCAGCGGCGGTTCTTCCCTCGTTGAAAAACTGTTTTTT.

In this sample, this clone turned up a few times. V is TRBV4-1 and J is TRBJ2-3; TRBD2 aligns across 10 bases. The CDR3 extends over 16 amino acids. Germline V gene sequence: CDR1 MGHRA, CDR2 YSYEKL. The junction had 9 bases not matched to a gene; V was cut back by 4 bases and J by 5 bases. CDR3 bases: TGCGCCAGCAGCCGAGCTAGCGGGAGCAGTTTAGATACGCAGTATTTT. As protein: CASSRASGSSLDTQYF.

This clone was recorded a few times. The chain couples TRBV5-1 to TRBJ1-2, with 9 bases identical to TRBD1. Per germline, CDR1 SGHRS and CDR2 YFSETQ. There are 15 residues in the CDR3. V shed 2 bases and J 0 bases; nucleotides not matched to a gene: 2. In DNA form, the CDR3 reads TGCGCCAGCAGCTTAGACAGGGGGGCTAACTATGGCTACACCTTC. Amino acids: CASSLDRGANYGYTF.

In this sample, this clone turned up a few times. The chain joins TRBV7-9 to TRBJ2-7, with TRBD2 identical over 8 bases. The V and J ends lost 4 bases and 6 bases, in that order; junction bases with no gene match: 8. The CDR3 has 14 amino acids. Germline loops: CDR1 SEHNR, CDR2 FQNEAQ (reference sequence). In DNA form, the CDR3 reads TGTGCCAGCAGCTCAAAAGCGGGAGACAGCGAGCAGTACTTC. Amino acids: CASSSKAGDSEQYF.

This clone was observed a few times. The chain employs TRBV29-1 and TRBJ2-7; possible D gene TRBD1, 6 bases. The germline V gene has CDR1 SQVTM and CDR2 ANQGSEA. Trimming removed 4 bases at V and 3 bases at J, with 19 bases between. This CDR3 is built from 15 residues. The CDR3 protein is CSVAPTQGSYYEQYF. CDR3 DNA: TGCAGCGTTGCCCCCACGCAGGGGTCGTACTACGAGCAGTACTTC.

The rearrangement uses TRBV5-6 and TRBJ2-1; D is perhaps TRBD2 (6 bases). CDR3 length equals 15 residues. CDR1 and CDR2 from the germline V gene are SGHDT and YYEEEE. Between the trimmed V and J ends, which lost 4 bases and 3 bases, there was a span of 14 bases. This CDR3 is CASSQSRGFYNEQFF. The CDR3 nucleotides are TGTGCCAGCAGCCAATCGCGGGGTTTCTACAATGAGCAGTTCTTC.

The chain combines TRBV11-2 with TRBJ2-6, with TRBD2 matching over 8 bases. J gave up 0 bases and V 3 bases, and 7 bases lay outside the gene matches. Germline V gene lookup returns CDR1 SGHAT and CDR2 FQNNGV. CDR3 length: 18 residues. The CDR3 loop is CASSFYGSGGSGANVLTF. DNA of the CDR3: TGTGCCAGCAGCTTTTATGGAAGCGGGGGCTCTGGGGCCAACGTCCTGACTTTC.

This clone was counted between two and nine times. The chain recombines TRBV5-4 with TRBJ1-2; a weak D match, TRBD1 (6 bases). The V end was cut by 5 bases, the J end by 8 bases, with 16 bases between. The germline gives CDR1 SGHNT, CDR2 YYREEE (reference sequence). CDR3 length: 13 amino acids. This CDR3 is CASSPGQRGGYTF. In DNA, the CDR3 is TGTGCCAGCAGTCCTGGACAGCGAGGGGGCTACACCTTC.

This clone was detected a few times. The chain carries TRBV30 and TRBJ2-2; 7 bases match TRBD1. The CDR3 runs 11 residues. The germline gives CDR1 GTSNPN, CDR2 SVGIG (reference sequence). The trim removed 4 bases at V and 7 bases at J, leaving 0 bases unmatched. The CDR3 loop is CAWNRGGELFF. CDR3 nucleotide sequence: TGTGCCTGGAACAGGGGCGGGGAGCTGTTTTTT.

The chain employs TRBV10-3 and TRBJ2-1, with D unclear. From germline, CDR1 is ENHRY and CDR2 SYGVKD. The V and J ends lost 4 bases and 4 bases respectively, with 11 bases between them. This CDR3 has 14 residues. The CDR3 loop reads CAISGVGSYNEQFF. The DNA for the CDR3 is TGTGCCATCAGTGGGGTCGGGTCGTACAATGAGCAGTTCTTC.

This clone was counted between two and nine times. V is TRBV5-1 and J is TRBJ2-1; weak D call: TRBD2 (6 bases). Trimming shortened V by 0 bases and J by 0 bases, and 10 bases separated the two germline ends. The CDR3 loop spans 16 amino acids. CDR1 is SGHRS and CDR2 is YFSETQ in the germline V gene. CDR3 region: CASSLASSGSYNEQFF. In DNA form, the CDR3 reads TGCGCCAGCAGCTTGGCCAGTAGCGGCTCCTACAATGAGCAGTTCTTC. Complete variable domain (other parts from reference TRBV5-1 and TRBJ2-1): KAGVTQTPRYLIKTRGQQVTLSCSPISGHRSVSWYQQTPGQGLQFLFEYFSETQRNKGNFPGRFSGRQFSNSRSEMNVSTLELGDSALYLCASSLASSGSYNEQFFGPGTRLTVL.

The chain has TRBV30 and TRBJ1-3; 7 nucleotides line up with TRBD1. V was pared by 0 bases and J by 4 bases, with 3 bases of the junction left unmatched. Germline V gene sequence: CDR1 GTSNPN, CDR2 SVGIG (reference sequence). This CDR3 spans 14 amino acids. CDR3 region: CAWSVTGTGNTIYF. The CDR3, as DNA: TGTGCCTGGAGTGTGACAGGGACCGGAAACACCATATATTTT.

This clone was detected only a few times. CDR3 DNA: TGTGCCAGCAGTGAAGACAGGGAAGCTTTCTTT. It codes for CASSEDREAFF. The rearrangement uses TRBV2 and TRBJ1-1; perhaps TRBD1 as D (5 bases). Germline CDR1 SNHLY, CDR2 FYNNEI. CDR3 length equals 11 residues. Trimming pared 1 base from V and 8 bases from J, leaving 5 bases between.

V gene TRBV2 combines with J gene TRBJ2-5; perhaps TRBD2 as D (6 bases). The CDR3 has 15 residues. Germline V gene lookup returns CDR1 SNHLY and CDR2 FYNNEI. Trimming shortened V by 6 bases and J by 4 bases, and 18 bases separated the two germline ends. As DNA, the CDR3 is TGTGCCAGCAGGGCCCGACTAGGGTCAGGAGAGACCCAGTACTTC. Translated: CASRARLGSGETQYF.

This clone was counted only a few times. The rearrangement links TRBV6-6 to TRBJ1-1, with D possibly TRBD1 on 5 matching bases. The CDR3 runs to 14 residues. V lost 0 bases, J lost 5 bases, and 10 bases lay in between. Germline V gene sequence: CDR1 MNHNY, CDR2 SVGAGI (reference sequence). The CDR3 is CASSYSGRGTEAFF. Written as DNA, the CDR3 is TGTGCCAGCAGTTACTCAGGAAGGGGTACTGAAGCTTTCTTT.

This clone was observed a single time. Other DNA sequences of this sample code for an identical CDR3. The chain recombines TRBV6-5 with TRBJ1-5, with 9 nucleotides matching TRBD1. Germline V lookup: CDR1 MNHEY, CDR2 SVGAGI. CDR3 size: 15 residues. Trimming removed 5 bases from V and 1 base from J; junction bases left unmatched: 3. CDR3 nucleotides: TGTGCCAGCAGTGCTGGACAGGGGAGCAATCAGCCCCAGCATTTT. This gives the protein CASSAGQGSNQPQHF.

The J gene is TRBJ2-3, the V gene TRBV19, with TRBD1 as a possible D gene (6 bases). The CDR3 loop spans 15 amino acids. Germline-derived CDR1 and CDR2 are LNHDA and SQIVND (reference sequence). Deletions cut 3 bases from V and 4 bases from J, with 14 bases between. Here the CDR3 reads CASSIGQGWPDTQYF. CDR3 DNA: TGTGCCAGTAGTATCGGGCAGGGGTGGCCAGATACGCAGTATTTT.

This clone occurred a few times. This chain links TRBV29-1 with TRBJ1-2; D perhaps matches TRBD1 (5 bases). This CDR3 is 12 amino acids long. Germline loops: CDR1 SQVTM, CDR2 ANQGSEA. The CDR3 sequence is CTILAGNYGYTF. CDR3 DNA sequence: TGCACAATCCTGGCAGGGAACTATGGCTACACCTTC. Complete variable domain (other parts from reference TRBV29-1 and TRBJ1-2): SAVISQKPSRDICQRGTSLTIQCQVDSQVTMMFWYRQQPGQSLTLIATANQGSEATYESGFVIDKFPISRPNLTFSTLTVSNMSPEDSSIYLCTILAGNYGYTFGSGTRLTVV.

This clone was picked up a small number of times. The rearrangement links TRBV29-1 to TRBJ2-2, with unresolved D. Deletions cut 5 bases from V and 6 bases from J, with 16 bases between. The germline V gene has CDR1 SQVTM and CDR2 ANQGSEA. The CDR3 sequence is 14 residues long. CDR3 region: CSVSKSLRSGELFF. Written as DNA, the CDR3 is TGCAGCGTTAGTAAGAGTTTGCGGTCCGGGGAGCTGTTTTTT.

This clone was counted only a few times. CDR3: CASSSYRGREQYF. CDR3 coding DNA: TGTGCCAGCAGCTCCTACAGGGGTCGCGAGCAGTACTTC. The V call is TRBV7-2, the J call TRBJ2-7; 7 bases fit TRBD1. V shed 4 bases and J 6 bases; nucleotides not matched to a gene: 6. This CDR3 comprises 13 residues. The germline CDR1 and CDR2 sequences are SGHTA and FQGNSA.

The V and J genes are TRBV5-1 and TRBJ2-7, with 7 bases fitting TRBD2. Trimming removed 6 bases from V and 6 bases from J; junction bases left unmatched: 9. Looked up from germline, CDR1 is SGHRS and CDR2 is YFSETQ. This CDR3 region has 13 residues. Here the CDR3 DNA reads TGCGCCAGCAACGGCGGGACTATGACCGAGCAGTACTTC. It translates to CASNGGTMTEQYF.

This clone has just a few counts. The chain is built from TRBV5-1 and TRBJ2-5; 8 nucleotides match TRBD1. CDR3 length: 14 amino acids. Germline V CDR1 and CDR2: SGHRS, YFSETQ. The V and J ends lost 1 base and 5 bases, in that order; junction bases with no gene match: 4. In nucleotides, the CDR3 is TGCGCCAGCAGCTTGCTACAGGGGGAGGAGACCCAGTACTTC. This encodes CASSLLQGEETQYF. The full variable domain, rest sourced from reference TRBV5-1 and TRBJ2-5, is KAGVTQTPRYLIKTRGQQVTLSCSPISGHRSVSWYQQTPGQGLQFLFEYFSETQRNKGNFPGRFSGRQFSNSRSEMNVSTLELGDSALYLCASSLLQGEETQYFGPGTRLLVL.

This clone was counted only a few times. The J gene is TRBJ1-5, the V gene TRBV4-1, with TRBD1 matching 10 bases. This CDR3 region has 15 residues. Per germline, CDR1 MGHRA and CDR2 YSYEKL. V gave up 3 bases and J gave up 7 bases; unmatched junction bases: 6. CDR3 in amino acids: CASSQVDRGHQPQHF. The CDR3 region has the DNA TGCGCCAGCAGCCAGGTAGACAGGGGGCACCAGCCCCAGCATTTT.

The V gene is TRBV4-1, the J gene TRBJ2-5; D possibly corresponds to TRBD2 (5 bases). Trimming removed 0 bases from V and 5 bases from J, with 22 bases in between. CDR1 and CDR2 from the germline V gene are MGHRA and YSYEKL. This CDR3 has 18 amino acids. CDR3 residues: CASSQDQSAVSLLETQYF. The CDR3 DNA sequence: TGCGCCAGCAGCCAAGATCAGTCAGCGGTTAGTTTGTTGGAGACCCAGTACTTC.

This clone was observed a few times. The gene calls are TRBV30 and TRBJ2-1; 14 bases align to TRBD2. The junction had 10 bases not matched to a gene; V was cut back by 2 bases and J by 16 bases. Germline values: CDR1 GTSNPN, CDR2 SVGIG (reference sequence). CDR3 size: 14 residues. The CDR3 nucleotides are TGTGCCTGGAGTACCGGGACTAGCGGGAGTTCACGATTCTTC. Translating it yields CAWSTGTSGSSRFF. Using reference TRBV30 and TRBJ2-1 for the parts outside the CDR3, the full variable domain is SQTIHQWPATLVQPVGSPLSLECTVEGTSNPNLYWYRQAAGRGLQLLFYSVGIGQISSEVPQNLSASRPQDRQFILSSKKLLLSDSGFYLCAWSTGTSGSSRFFGPGTRLTVL.